This is a list of T cell receptor beta chains from one sample in a study of T-cell memory formation after mild COVID-19. One entry per CDR3 protein, called by TCRdb with MiXCR from the 5' RACE reads. The repertoire holds hundreds of thousands of distinct CDR3 sequences, around 27% seen once, with around an eighth in the top ten. The specimen sequenced was PBMCs or a T cell subset sorted from them (not recorded which). These receptors were taken from an adult woman who had mild COVID-19 (a few samples of this study predate the infection). Cell type and time point are not known. Both conserved end residues are part of each CDR3. D genes are given only for firm matches. The size field is filled for only some rows; it gives once, few, many or a size class.

d_gene,abundance,j_gene,v_gene,CDR3aa,CDR3nt
TRBD1,many,TRBJ2-1,TRBV27,CASSQDRGYNEQFF,TGTGCCAGCAGTCAGGACAGGGGCTACAATGAGCAGTTCTTC
TRBD2,-,TRBJ2-1,TRBV12-3/TRBV12-4,CASSSTGLAGASYNEQFF,TGTGCCAGCAGTTCCACCGGACTAGCGGGCGCCTCCTACAATGAGCAGTTCTTC
-,few,TRBJ2-5,TRBV12-3/TRBV12-4,CASSLFRRGVPNQETQYF,TGTGCCAGCAGTTTATTCCGGCGGGGAGTGCCCAACCAAGAGACCCAGTACTTC
-,-,TRBJ2-3,TRBV5-1,CASSLSNVDTQYF,TGCGCCAGCAGCTTGTCTAACGTAGATACGCAGTATTTT
-,-,TRBJ2-1,TRBV12-3/TRBV12-4,CASSSRDAWGAEQFF,TGTGCCAGCAGTTCCCGGGACGCATGGGGAGCGGAGCAGTTCTTC
TRBD1,-,TRBJ1-1,TRBV7-3,CASSLGTENTEAFF,TGTGCCAGCAGCTTAGGGACAGAGAACACTGAAGCTTTCTTT
-,-,TRBJ2-5,TRBV7-9,CASSINPGSQYF,TGTGCCAGCAGCATAAACCCGGGTTCCCAGTACTTC
TRBD1,-,TRBJ2-3,TRBV7-6,CASSPGTGQHTDTQYF,TGTGCCAGCAGTCCAGGAACGGGACAGCACACAGATACGCAGTATTTT
TRBD1,-,TRBJ1-3,TRBV5-6,CASSLGDRRTYF,TGTGCCAGCAGCTTGGGGGACAGACGAACATATTTT
TRBD1,-,TRBJ2-7,TRBV4-3,CASSPGTEPYEQYF,TGCGCCAGCAGCCCCGGGACAGAGCCATACGAGCAGTACTTC
-,-,TRBJ1-1,TRBV5-1,CASSAKESSWMNTEAFF,TGCGCCAGCAGCGCCAAGGAGTCCAGCTGGATGAACACTGAAGCTTTCTTT
TRBD1,-,TRBJ1-1,TRBV10-3,CAISESRQGSNTEAFF,TGTGCCATCAGTGAGTCGCGACAGGGGTCGAACACTGAAGCTTTCTTT
-,few,TRBJ1-1,TRBV2,CASSVWGRERTEAFF,TGTGCCAGCAGTGTGTGGGGCCGGGAGCGCACTGAAGCTTTCTTT
-,-,TRBJ1-2,TRBV20-1,CSVQHEGHYGYTF,TGCAGTGTCCAACACGAGGGTCACTATGGCTACACCTTC
TRBD1,-,TRBJ1-2,TRBV5-5,CASSGRGQTNYGYTF,TGTGCCAGCAGCGGGAGGGGACAGACTAACTATGGCTACACCTTC
TRBD1,-,TRBJ1-2,TRBV9,CASSAGTGYGYTF,TGTGCCAGCAGCGCAGGGACAGGGTATGGCTACACCTTC
-,-,TRBJ2-5,TRBV9,CASSVTGRETQYF,TGTGCCAGCAGCGTAACGGGGAGAGAGACCCAGTACTTC
TRBD1,-,TRBJ2-7,TRBV12-3/TRBV12-4,CASSYRGPSVGSYEQYF,TGTGCCAGCAGTTACAGGGGGCCCTCCGTAGGCTCCTACGAGCAGTACTTC
TRBD2,few,TRBJ2-5,TRBV2,CASSEGSGGSGETQYF,TGTGCCAGCAGTGAGGGCAGCGGGGGGTCCGGGGAGACCCAGTACTTC
-,-,TRBJ2-1,TRBV24-1,CATSGPGGYEQFF,TGTGCCACCAGTGGACCAGGAGGTTATGAGCAGTTCTTC
TRBD1,few,TRBJ2-1,TRBV6-1,CASTMGQGKSYYNEQFF,TGTGCCAGCACCATGGGACAGGGGAAGTCGTACTACAATGAGCAGTTCTTC
-,-,TRBJ2-1,TRBV7-8,CASSPRTGSSYNEQFF,TGTGCCAGCAGCCCACGGACCGGGAGCTCCTACAATGAGCAGTTCTTC
TRBD2,few,TRBJ2-3,TRBV6-5,CASSTPTSGADTQYF,TGTGCCAGCAGTACCCCCACTAGCGGGGCAGATACGCAGTATTTT
-,-,TRBJ2-7,TRBV15,CATSLDRQAVYEQYF,TGTGCCACCAGCCTAGATCGGCAGGCGGTCTACGAGCAGTACTTC
-,-,TRBJ1-1,TRBV7-9,CASSSPGGPTEAFF,TGTGCCAGCAGCTCCCCCGGGGGGCCCACTGAAGCTTTCTTT
-,-,TRBJ2-1,TRBV7-9,CASRRGGNEQFF,TGTGCCAGCAGGAGAGGGGGGAATGAGCAGTTCTTC
TRBD2,-,TRBJ2-7,TRBV11-3,CASSSLLAGIYEQYF,TGTGCCAGCAGCTCCCTACTAGCGGGGATCTACGAGCAGTACTTC
-,-,TRBJ2-3,TRBV19,CASSFSGPRDTQYF,TGTGCCAGTAGTTTTTCGGGGCCGCGGGATACGCAGTATTTT
-,few,TRBJ2-1,TRBV4-3,CASSPRLGDEQFF,TGCGCCAGCAGCCCCCGCCTGGGAGATGAGCAGTTCTTC
-,-,TRBJ1-1,TRBV5-5,CASSSTGMAEAFF,TGTGCCAGCAGCTCTACAGGGATGGCTGAAGCTTTCTTT